The T cell receptor beta chain described here comes from a study of siplizumab effects on memory and regulatory T cells. The repertoire was sequenced with immunoSEQ multiplex PCR; TCRdb's copy has only in-frame clones and lacks some. Of approximately 94,000 clones in the sample, 95% to 97% were seen once. In germline, CDR1 is SNHLY, CDR2 FYNNEI. CDR3 length: 14 amino acids. V shed 6 bases, J shed 8 bases, and the junction held 9 bases outside the gene matches. Sequenced input: naive CD4+ T cells sorted from blood. The receptor was derived from a human donor in good health. The chain recombines TRBV2 with TRBJ1-4; TRBD1 matches at 7 bases. The CDR3 sequence: CASRQQGIGEKLFF. For the CDR3, the DNA is TGTGCCAGCAGACAACAGGGGATTGGGGAAAAACTGTTTTTT.